Listed here are 25 T cell receptor beta chains from one sample, sequenced in a study of follicular helper T cells after annual influenza vaccination. Profiling relied on immunoSEQ multiplex PCR, and the TCRdb table lists in-frame clones only, not all of them. The table lists over 25,000 clones, roughly 80% of them singletons. Time point in this sample: 2014-2015 season, pre-vaccination. The source material was CXCR5+ CD38- circulating T follicular helper cells from blood, sampled on the day of influenza vaccination. The subset was: circulating Tfh, non-naive CD4+CXCR5+PD-1+ (ICOS+CD38+ or ICOS-CD38-). Receptors originate from an adult who received the influenza vaccine.

V usage is TRBV18 and J usage is TRBJ1-2; a possible D gene is TRBD1 (6 bases). The V and J ends lost 2 bases and 5 bases respectively, with 12 bases between them. The CDR3 length is 14 residues. Germline CDR1 reads KGHSH; CDR2 reads LQKENI. Here the CDR3 reads CASSPGQTRYGYTF. In DNA form, the CDR3 reads TGTGCCAGCTCACCAGGACAGACTCGTTATGGCTACACCTTC.

This clone was counted a single time. The CDR3 nucleotides are TGTGCCAGCTCACCTAGTACTAGCGGGATCAGTGAGCAGTTCTTC. It translates to CASSPSTSGISEQFF. The J gene is TRBJ2-1, the V gene TRBV18; 10 bases are shared with TRBD2. CDR1 is KGHSH, CDR2 LQKENI, per germline. CDR3 size: 15 residues. Trimming at V came to 3 bases and at J to 9 bases, leaving 8 bases not matched to a gene.

The genes are TRBV5-4 and TRBJ2-2; tentatively, D is TRBD2 (6 bases). The V end lost 9 bases, the J end lost 1 base, and 16 bases lay between the germline ends. Germline CDR1 is SGHNT and CDR2 is YYREEE (reference sequence). CDR3 size: 15 residues. CDR3 region: CATVARGRNTGELFF. CDR3 sequence (DNA): TGTGCCACCGTCGCTCGGGGGAGGAACACCGGGGAGCTGTTTTTT. Supplemented by reference TRBV5-4 and TRBJ2-2, the full variable domain reads ETGVTQSPTHLIKTRGQQVTLRCSSQSGHNTVSWYQQALGQGPQFIFQYYREEENGRGNFPPRFSGLQFPNYSSELNVNALELDDSALYLCATVARGRNTGELFFGEGSRLTVL.

The rearrangement joins TRBV6-6 to TRBJ1-2; D is unresolved. Trimming removed 2 bases from V and 5 bases from J, with 15 bases in between. CDR1 and CDR2 (germline): MNHNY, SVGAGI (reference sequence). This CDR3 has 15 amino acids. The CDR3 loop reads CASSYGVSTSYGYTF. In nucleotides, the CDR3 is TGTGCCAGCAGTTACGGAGTCAGCACAAGTTATGGCTACACCTTC.

J is TRBJ1-4 and V is TRBV7-2; 8 positions agree with TRBD1. Germline CDR1 is SGHTA and CDR2 is FQGNSA. The junction had 4 bases not matched to a gene; V was cut back by 5 bases and J by 8 bases. CDR3 length: 13 residues. CDR3 nucleotides: TGTGCCAGCAGCCGATGGACAGGGGAAAAACTGTTTTTT. Translated, it gives CASSRWTGEKLFF. Supplemented by reference TRBV7-2 and TRBJ1-4, the full variable domain reads GAGVSQSPSNKVTEKGKDVELRCDPISGHTALYWYRQSLGQGLEFLIYFQGNSAPDKSGLPSDRFSAERTGGSVSTLTIQRTQQEDSAVYLCASSRWTGEKLFFGSGTQLSVL.

The chain links TRBV9 to TRBJ2-2; perhaps TRBD1 as D (5 bases). The V gene lost 4 bases and the J gene lost 6 bases, with 16 bases spanning the gap. Germline CDR1 and CDR2: SGDLS and YYNGEE. The CDR3 consists of 15 residues. The CDR3 region is CASSPAPDTPGELFF. CDR3 bases: TGTGCCAGCAGCCCAGCTCCGGACACTCCCGGGGAGCTGTTTTTT.

This clone came up a few times. The sample contains more than one DNA sequence encoding this CDR3. This chain joins TRBV7-2 and TRBJ2-3; 9 bases line up with TRBD2. Germline assignment: CDR1 SGHTA and CDR2 FQGNSA. The CDR3 is made up of 15 amino acids. J lost 1 base, V lost 5 bases, and 4 bases had no gene match. Here the CDR3 reads CASSPRTSGTDTQYF. For the CDR3, the DNA is TGTGCCAGCAGCCCAAGGACTAGCGGCACAGATACGCAGTATTTT.

The table lists this clone with a few counts. The sample carries other DNA sequences with the same CDR3. The chain has TRBV6-5 and TRBJ1-2; 9 bases line up with TRBD1. Germline CDR1 MNHEY, CDR2 SVGAGI. Unmatched junction bases numbered 7, after V lost 0 bases and J lost 5 bases. The length of the CDR3 is 16 residues. The CDR3 is CASSYSQGQGDYGYTF. CDR3 in DNA: TGTGCCAGCAGTTACTCTCAGGGACAGGGAGATTATGGCTACACCTTC.

This chain connects TRBV11-3 to TRBJ1-1; D is unresolved. The V and J ends lost 2 bases and 1 base respectively, with 5 bases between them. Germline CDR1 and CDR2: SGHNT and YENEEA. This CDR3 is built from 13 residues. CDR3 nucleotides: TGTGCCAGCAGCTTACAGGAGAACACTGAAGCTTTCTTT. Protein: CASSLQENTEAFF. Based on the CDR3 plus reference TRBV11-3 and TRBJ1-1, the full variable domain is EAGVVQSPRYKIIEKKQPVAFWCNPISGHNTLYWYLQNLGQGPELLIRYENEEAVDDSQLPKDRFSAERLKGVDSTLKIQPAELGDSAVYLCASSLQENTEAFFGQGTRLTVV.

V is TRBV4-2 and J is TRBJ2-1; D is perhaps TRBD1 (5 bases). CDR3 length equals 14 residues. V gave up 1 base and J gave up 5 bases, with 9 bases separating them. Germline CDR1 LGHNA, CDR2 YNFKEQ. The CDR3 DNA sequence: TGTGCCAGCAGCCAAGGCGGACAAAACAATGAGCAGTTCTTC. It specifies CASSQGGQNNEQFF.

The V gene is TRBV7-2, the J gene TRBJ2-5, with TRBD2 identical over 8 bases. The CDR3 is 16 amino acids. CDR1 SGHTA and CDR2 FQGNSA come from the germline V gene. J lost 1 base, V lost 0 bases, and 4 bases had no gene match. Here the CDR3 reads CASSLALTSGQETQYF. CDR3 sequence (DNA): TGTGCCAGCAGCTTAGCATTAACTAGCGGCCAAGAGACCCAGTACTTC.

This rearrangement joins TRBV28 to TRBJ1-2; 8 nucleotides align to TRBD1. V dropped 6 bases and J dropped 2; count of bases not matched to a gene: 5. Germline V gene lookup returns CDR1 MDHEN and CDR2 SYDVKM. This CDR3 is built from 14 residues. The CDR3 DNA sequence: TGTGCCAGCAGGAACCGGGACAGGAACTATGGCTACACCTTC. It is translated as CASRNRDRNYGYTF.

The V gene is TRBV6-4, the J gene TRBJ2-5; 8 positions match TRBD1. Trimming at V came to 3 bases and at J to 5 bases, leaving 5 bases not matched to a gene. The CDR3 has 14 residues. CDR1 MRHNA and CDR2 SNTAGT come from the germline V gene. Here the CDR3 reads CASSDEQGEETQYF. DNA for the CDR3: TGTGCCAGCAGTGATGAACAGGGGGAGGAGACCCAGTACTTC.

The chain joins TRBV19 to TRBJ2-7; 9 positions agree with TRBD1. After removal of 5 bases from V and 6 bases from J, the junction contained 8 bases not matched to a gene. The CDR3 length is 14 residues. Germline-derived CDR1 and CDR2 are LNHDA and SQIVND (reference sequence). CDR3 region: CASSPGQGSVEQYF. In DNA form, the CDR3 reads TGTGCCAGTAGTCCGGGACAGGGTTCCGTCGAGCAGTACTTC. Drawing the rest from reference TRBV19 and TRBJ2-7, the complete variable domain is DGGITQSPKYLFRKEGQNVTLSCEQNLNHDAMYWYRQDPGQGLRLIYYSQIVNDFQKGDIAEGYSVSREKKESFPLTVTSAQKNPTAFYLCASSPGQGSVEQYFGPGTRLTVT.

This clone occurred once. The chain recombines TRBV4-2 with TRBJ2-7; 13 bases are shared with TRBD2. After removal of 4 bases from V and 4 bases from J, the junction contained 7 bases not matched to a gene. Germline-derived CDR1 and CDR2 are LGHNA and YNFKEQ. The CDR3 consists of 16 residues. CDR3 amino acids: CASSPGLAGPGYEQYF. In nucleotides, the CDR3 is TGTGCCAGCAGCCCGGGACTAGCGGGGCCGGGGTACGAGCAGTACTTC.

V is TRBV11-2 and J is TRBJ2-7, with 10 bases identical to TRBD2. The germline V gene encodes CDR1 SGHAT and CDR2 FQNNGV. V gave up 1 base and J gave up 2 bases; unmatched junction bases: 5. The CDR3 extends over 16 amino acids. This chain's CDR3 is CASSLGASGRTYEQYF. The CDR3 DNA reads as TGTGCCAGCAGCTTAGGGGCTAGCGGGAGAACCTACGAGCAGTACTTC.

This clone appeared a few times. The chain has TRBV7-9 and TRBJ2-3, with unresolved D. Germline assignment: CDR1 SEHNR and CDR2 FQNEAQ (reference sequence). The germline V and J ends were trimmed by 1 base and 2 bases, with 10 bases remaining between them. The CDR3 covers 15 residues. CDR3 sequence (DNA): TGTGCCAGCAGCTTAGACTCCGCCGCCACAGATACGCAGTATTTT. Protein sequence: CASSLDSAATDTQYF.

The rearrangement links TRBV6-1 to TRBJ1-2, with D uncertain. The germline V gene encodes CDR1 MNHNS and CDR2 SASEGT. This CDR3 has 13 amino acids. Trimming pared 5 bases from V and 3 bases from J, leaving 10 bases between. CDR3 nucleotides: TGTGCCAGCAGTCGGAGGGAGGACTATGGCTACACCTTC. This translates into CASSRREDYGYTF.

This chain uses TRBV5-8 with TRBJ2-3; 11 bases match TRBD2. The J segment lost 4 bases and the V segment lost 4 bases, leaving 8 bases of the junction unmatched. The CDR3 contains 16 residues. Germline assignment: CDR1 SGHTS and CDR2 YDEGEE. CDR3 DNA sequence: TGTGCCAGCAGCGACGGACTAGCGGGCGTCGCAGATACGCAGTATTTT. This gives the protein CASSDGLAGVADTQYF.

As regards this clone: Other DNA sequences within the sample encode an identical CDR3. The V call is TRBV18, the J call TRBJ2-3; 13 positions agree with TRBD2. The CDR3 consists of 22 residues. Germline CDR1 is KGHSH and CDR2 is LQKENI. The junction had 20 bases not matched to a gene; V was cut back by 3 bases and J by 2 bases. CDR3 sequence (DNA): TGTGCCAGCTCACCCTACCTAAGGAGTACTAGCGGGGGGGCCCGCCACACAGATACGCAGTATTTT. It translates to CASSPYLRSTSGGARHTDTQYF.

The chain couples TRBV6-5 to TRBJ2-2; 7 nucleotides line up with TRBD1. The germline V gene encodes CDR1 MNHEY and CDR2 SVGAGI. The CDR3 sequence is 15 residues long. Trimming cost V 2 bases and J 4 bases; bases outside gene matches: 4. The CDR3 loop is CASSYRAGGTGELFF. CDR3 bases: TGTGCCAGCAGTTACCGCGCAGGGGGCACCGGGGAGCTGTTTTTT.

The V gene is TRBV5-1, the J gene TRBJ2-3; 7 bases align to TRBD2. J gave up 4 bases and V 4 bases, and 9 bases lay outside the gene matches. CDR1 SGHRS and CDR2 YFSETQ come from the germline V gene. The CDR3 is 15 amino acids. CDR3 coding DNA: TGCGCCAGCAGCGTAGCGGGTGGGGTCGCAGATACGCAGTATTTT. As protein: CASSVAGGVADTQYF.

The J gene is TRBJ2-1, the V gene TRBV2, with 9 nucleotides matching TRBD2. Germline-derived CDR1 and CDR2 are SNHLY and FYNNEI. J was trimmed by 0 bases and V by 1 base; bases with no gene match: 7. The CDR3 runs to 18 residues. The CDR3 sequence: CASSEGSSGMSSYNEQFF. In DNA form, the CDR3 reads TGTGCCAGCAGTGAAGGGTCTAGCGGGATGAGCTCCTACAATGAGCAGTTCTTC.

V is TRBV7-2 and J is TRBJ2-7, with 7 bases aligning to TRBD2. Germline V lookup: CDR1 SGHTA, CDR2 FQGNSA. V gave up 5 bases and J gave up 6 bases; unmatched junction bases: 4. The CDR3 contains 12 residues. The DNA for the CDR3 is TGTGCCAGCAGCACCTCTAGCGGCGAGCAGTACTTC. Translated, it gives CASSTSSGEQYF.

This chain links TRBV5-1 with TRBJ2-5, with TRBD1 as a possible D gene (6 bases). The V end lost 2 bases, the J end lost 5 bases, and 19 bases lay between the germline ends. The CDR3 contains 16 residues. Germline lookup yields CDR1 SGHRS and CDR2 YFSETQ. CDR3 loop: CASSFQGTGSMETQYF. The CDR3 bases are TGCGCCAGCAGCTTTCAAGGCACAGGGTCAATGGAGACCCAGTACTTC.